A single TCR beta chain is shown here with its context. Its antigen is unknown. These data belong to a study of blood T cells in healthy people across ages. Study results and caveats: Diversity of TCR beta per million T cells declined in a roughly linear way with age.

Then a second PCR, running roughly 7 to 11 cycles, was carried out with a sample-barcoded 5' primer and a J-beta primer mix. MiXCR was run by TCRdb on the 5' RACE reads, yielding one entry per CDR3 protein. The data show 780,000 or so distinct CDR3 sequences, about 56% seen once. The V gene end was trimmed by 3 bases and the J gene end by 7 bases; junction bases not matched to a gene: 10. CDR1 SGHRS and CDR2 YFSETQ come from the germline V gene. CDR3 length equals 14 residues. The chain links TRBV5-1 to TRBJ2-7; TRBD1 matches at 7 bases. This clonotype was obtained from a man aged 35 to 55 in good health. The source material was blood. The CDR3 DNA reads TGCGCCAGCAGCTCCCAGACAGGGACGAATGAGCAGTACTTC. Encoded protein: CASSSQTGTNEQYF.